The TCR beta chain under discussion was sequenced for a study of CD8 T cells in ankylosing spondylitis. A remark on this clonotype: The target antigen is unknown.

Making the TCR beta libraries involved quantitative 5'-RACE with molecular barcodes. TCRdb recomputed calls from the 5' RACE reads with MiXCR, one row per CDR3 protein. This table holds roughly 450,000 distinct CDR3 sequences, roughly a quarter found once. Study-level results: A motif of eight highly homologous TCR beta variants was seen as apparently characteristic of ankylosing spondylitis blood. Earlier work had already found some motif variants in reactive arthritis synovial fluid and blood. Significantly higher representation of disease-linked clones was reported for matched ankylosing spondylitis synovial fluid. Those disease-linked clones were CD8+; they were also relatively rare in peripheral blood.

The source of this sequence is a male donor with ankylosing spondylitis. The sequencing sample was made of blood, either unsorted or a sorted T cell fraction (not recorded which).

CDR3 loop: CASSQGVEETQYF. CDR3 nucleotides: TGCGCCAGCAGCCAGGGGGTAGAGGAGACCCAGTACTTC. V gene TRBV5-1 combines with J gene TRBJ2-5; 7 bases are shared with TRBD1. CDR1 and CDR2 (germline): SGHRS, YFSETQ. The CDR3 totals 13 residues. Trimming took 4 bases from V and 5 from J; bases not matched to a gene: 5.